This entry lists 17 T cell receptor beta chains sequenced from one sample in a study of chemoradiotherapy in HPV16-positive cancers (dated by TCRdb to 2021 to 2024). Libraries were prepared through the immunoSEQ multiplex PCR assay. TCRdb holds this immuneACCESS table with in-frame rearrangements only. Some clones are missing; in checked studies, unresolved V genes explain under half, and the rest has no known cause. The sample contains tens of thousands of clones, around nine tenths of them found a single time. The ten largest make up roughly a fifth of the sample. The starting material was blood, obtained from a patient who underwent chemoradiotherapy. Receptor source: a human donor with HPV-associated anogenital cancer.

This clone appeared a single time. V and J are TRBV30 and TRBJ2-7, with 7 bases that match TRBD1. From germline, CDR1 is GTSNPN and CDR2 SVGIG (reference sequence). The CDR3 spans 12 residues. The ends lost 1 base at V and 4 bases at J; junction bases unmatched: 1. Here the CDR3 reads CAWSGQGYEQYF. The CDR3 nucleotides read TGTGCCTGGAGTGGACAGGGATACGAGCAGTACTTC.

The chain recombines TRBV18 with TRBJ2-5; the D is unclear. Germline V gene data show CDR1 as KGHSH and CDR2 as LQKENI. The CDR3 totals 12 residues. V was pared by 3 bases and J by 3 bases, with 5 bases between. The CDR3 here is CASSPSEETQYF. CDR3 nucleotides: TGTGCCAGCTCACCTTCAGAAGAGACCCAGTACTTC. Drawing the rest from reference TRBV18 and TRBJ2-5, the complete variable domain is NAGVMQNPRHLVRRRGQEARLRCSPMKGHSHVYWYRQLPEEGLKFMVYLQKENIIDESGMPKERFSAEFPKEGPSILRIQQVVRGDSAAYFCASSPSEETQYFGPGTRLLVL.

This sequence joins TRBV7-9 and TRBJ2-7, with D possibly being TRBD1 (6 bases). Trimming pared 4 bases from V and 2 bases from J, leaving 12 bases between. The V gene's germline CDR1 is SEHNR and CDR2 FQNEAQ (reference sequence). There are 14 residues in the CDR3. In DNA form, the CDR3 reads TGTGCCAGCAGCTCCTCGGGACATCCCTACGAGCAGTACTTC. Protein: CASSSSGHPYEQYF.

V is TRBV5-1 and J is TRBJ2-6; D may be TRBD1 or TRBD2 (5 bases each). The CDR3 totals 16 residues. V gave up 2 bases and J gave up 4 bases, with 13 bases separating them. In germline, CDR1 is SGHRS, CDR2 YFSETQ. As DNA, the CDR3 is TGCGCCAGCAGCTTCCTTTGGGGGAGCGGGGCCAACGTCCTGACTTTC. The encoded protein is CASSFLWGSGANVLTF.

This chain connects TRBV11-2 to TRBJ2-5; D may be TRBD2 (6 bases). The V end lost 5 bases, the J end lost 5 bases, and 27 bases lay between the germline ends. The CDR3 has 18 amino acids. The germline gives CDR1 SGHAT, CDR2 FQNNGV. Here the CDR3 DNA reads TGTGCCAGCAGCACTCGGTACCGGGGGAGGACGGAAGGGGAGACCCAGTACTTC. Its translation is CASSTRYRGRTEGETQYF.

The J gene is TRBJ2-2, the V gene TRBV4-1; TRBD1 matches at 9 bases. Trimming removed 2 bases from V and 5 bases from J; junction bases left unmatched: 6. The germline V gene has CDR1 MGHRA and CDR2 YSYEKL. The CDR3 runs to 16 residues. CDR3 sequence: CASSQPYRGRTGELFF. The CDR3 coding sequence is TGCGCCAGCAGCCAACCTTACAGGGGGCGGACCGGGGAGCTGTTTTTT.

This chain joins TRBV4-1 and TRBJ1-1, with TRBD1 as a possible D gene (5 bases). Germline V gene lookup returns CDR1 MGHRA and CDR2 YSYEKL. The CDR3 is 17 residues long. V lost 0 bases to trimming and J lost 0 bases, with 14 bases between them. CDR3 amino acids: CASSQEAGTSMNTEAFF. The CDR3 nucleotides are TGCGCCAGCAGCCAAGAGGCAGGGACTAGCATGAACACTGAAGCTTTCTTT.

The rearrangement links TRBV12-2 to TRBJ2-7; the table names TRBD1, a call not compared with the DNA. TRBV12-2 is a pseudogene segment. This CDR3 is 15 amino acids long. The CDR3 loop reads CASRPRRTDPYEQYF. CDR3 coding DNA: TGTGCAAGTCGCCCCAGGAGGACAGACCCCTACGAGCAGTACTTC.

V and J are TRBV27 and TRBJ2-7, with D possibly TRBD1 on 5 matching bases. The germline V gene has CDR1 MNHEY and CDR2 SMNVEV (reference sequence). CDR3 length: 15 residues. Between the trimmed V and J ends, which lost 4 bases and 2 bases, there was a span of 15 bases. In DNA, the CDR3 is TGTGCCAGCAGTTCCGAAGGGGCAGGGACCTACGAGCAGTACTTC. As protein: CASSSEGAGTYEQYF.

The genes are TRBV2 and TRBJ2-7; D not resolved. V was trimmed by 7 bases and J by 7 bases, leaving 17 bases between them. Germline V gene lookup returns CDR1 SNHLY and CDR2 FYNNEI. The CDR3 sequence is 13 residues long. As DNA, the CDR3 is TGTGCCAGCACGGCGGAGACCTCTCGAGAGCAGTACTTC. It specifies CASTAETSREQYF.

The gene calls are TRBV7-9 and TRBJ2-1; D gene uncertain. Trimming stripped 0 bases from V and 8 bases from J, with 5 bases between. CDR1 SEHNR and CDR2 FQNEAQ come from the germline V gene (reference sequence). This CDR3 spans 12 amino acids. The chain's CDR3 is CASSLAVDEQFF. The CDR3, as DNA: TGTGCCAGCAGCTTAGCAGTTGATGAGCAGTTCTTC.

The J gene is TRBJ2-7, the V gene TRBV6-1; possibly TRBD2 for D (6 bases). V shed 7 bases and J shed 5 bases, with 18 bases lying between them. Germline V gene data show CDR1 as MNHNS and CDR2 as SASEGT. This CDR3 has 14 amino acids. CDR3 bases: TGTGCCAGCATCTGGGGGGACTCCCGGAACGAGCAGTACTTC. Translating gives CASIWGDSRNEQYF.

The rearrangement joins TRBV13 to TRBJ1-2; TRBD1 matches 7 bases. CDR1 is PRHDT and CDR2 is FYEKMQ in the germline V gene (reference sequence). The trim removed 5 bases at V and 3 bases at J, leaving 6 bases unmatched. CDR3 length: 14 amino acids. In DNA, the CDR3 is TGTGCCAGCAGCGGGAACAGGGGTGACTATGGCTACACCTTC. Its protein product is CASSGNRGDYGYTF.

This clone was counted once. V usage is TRBV11-1 and J usage is TRBJ2-3, with TRBD2 matching 10 bases. Germline trimming cut 5 bases from V and 6 bases from J; bases unmatched to any gene: 5. The CDR3 extends over 14 amino acids. Germline V lookup: CDR1 SGHAT, CDR2 FQDESV (reference sequence). CDR3 sequence reads: CASSDLAGVDTQYF. The CDR3 DNA follows: TGTGCCAGCAGCGACCTAGCGGGAGTGGATACGCAGTATTTT.

The chain has TRBV4-1 and TRBJ1-5; D is uncertain. Germline CDR1 and CDR2: MGHRA and YSYEKL. The CDR3 runs 13 residues. V dropped 6 bases and J dropped 4 bases, with 10 bases sitting between them. The CDR3 DNA follows: TGCGCCAGCAGTCGCGTTCTTAATCAGCCCCAGCATTTT. Protein product: CASSRVLNQPQHF.

The genes are TRBV6-5 and TRBJ2-1; 10 positions agree with TRBD2. Trimming at V came to 7 bases and at J to 10 bases, leaving 7 bases not matched to a gene. The CDR3 loop spans 13 amino acids. The germline CDR1 and CDR2 sequences are MNHEY and SVGAGI. In DNA form, the CDR3 reads TGTGCCAGCAAAGCGGGAGGGCCGTCCGAGCAGTTCTTC. Its translation is CASKAGGPSEQFF.

The CDR3 DNA reads TGTGCCAGCAGCCAATTCGGCACGGAGACCCAGTACTTC. Protein product: CASSQFGTETQYF. The chain links TRBV14 to TRBJ2-5; no reliable D call. Germline assignment: CDR1 SGHDN and CDR2 FVKESK. V was shortened by 2 bases and J by 5 bases, with 9 bases between the two germline ends. The CDR3 totals 13 residues.